The rows below give T cell receptor beta chains drawn from one sample of a study of blood T cell repertoires in COVID-19. The table came from immunoSEQ multiplex PCR; TCRdb's copy has only in-frame clones and leaves some out. The sample holds 150,000 to 200,000 clones, about three quarters seen once. Sequencing was performed on peripheral blood. These receptors originate from a woman in her forties or fifties with active or convalescent COVID-19. The CDR3 runs from the conserved cysteine through the conserved F or W. A D gene is named only where the DNA matches it firmly. Rows give clone size only sometimes, using once, few, many, or a class for an expanded clone.

TRBJ1-1 TRBV30 . TRBD1 TGTGCCTGGAGTAAGGGACAGGGCTTAAACACTGAAGCTTTCTTT CAWSKGQGLNTEAFF
TRBJ1-5 TRBV7-9 . . TGTGCCAGCAGCTTAGCGGGGTCAGGGTCCGGCCAGCCCCAGCATTTT CASSLAGSGSGQPQHF
TRBJ1-2 TRBV7-9 . . TGTGCCAGCACCACTTCAGGGGTAAACTATGGCTACACCTTC CASTTSGVNYGYTF
TRBJ1-1 TRBV5-1 . TRBD1 TGCGCCAGCAGCTTGGCCGAGGGGGCGAAGGCTTTCTTT CASSLAEGAKAFF
TRBJ2-7 TRBV3-1/TRBV3-2 . TRBD1 TGTGCCAGCAGCAAACGGACAGGGATCGGGTACGAGCAGTACTTC CASSKRTGIGYEQYF
TRBJ2-5 TRBV7-8 . . TGTGCCAGCAGCGCCCCGGGACTGACCCCTACCCAGTACTTC CASSAPGLTPTQYF
TRBJ2-3 TRBV30 . . TGTGCCTGGAGTCTGACAGGTAAACGCACAGATACGCAGTATTTT CAWSLTGKRTDTQYF
TRBJ2-5 TRBV27 . . TGTGCCAGCAGTTTTATCTCCAGGGGAGAGACCCAGTACTTC CASSFISRGETQYF
TRBJ1-4 TRBV7-8 . . TGTGCCAGCAGCTCAGGGGTCGGGCAGAGTAATGAAAAACTGTTTTTT CASSSGVGQSNEKLFF
TRBJ2-5 TRBV6-2/TRBV6-3 . . TGTGCCAGCGGCCAAGGAGGGGTCCAAGAGACCCAGTACTTC CASGQGGVQETQYF
TRBJ1-5 TRBV4-3 . . TGCGCCAGCAGCCAAGAATGGACACCTAATCAGCCCCAGCATTTT CASSQEWTPNQPQHF
TRBJ2-3 TRBV13 . . TGTGCCAGCACCAGGGGGGCCCCCTTCGATCGAGCAGATACGCAGTATTTT CASTRGAPFDRADTQYF
TRBJ1-5 TRBV2 . . TGTGCCAGCAGTGAGGAAGGGGGTGGGCAGCCCCAGCATTTT CASSEEGGGQPQHF
TRBJ1-1 TRBV3-1/TRBV3-2 . . TGTGCCAGCAGCCAACGCTCAGGATCGGCTTTAGCTTTCTTT CASSQRSGSALAFF
TRBJ1-3 TRBV6-5 . . TGTGCCAGCAGGTTTGTCACTGGAAACACCATATATTTT CASRFVTGNTIYF
TRBJ2-5 TRBV2 few TRBD2 TGTGCCAGCAAGCAGGGACTAGTTGAGACCCAGTACTTC CASKQGLVETQYF
TRBJ1-5 TRBV6-2/TRBV6-3 . . TGTGCCAGCAGTTGGGGGGGGAGCGGCAATCAGCCCCAGCATTTT CASSWGGSGNQPQHF
TRBJ1-2 TRBV18 few . TGTGCCAGCTCGCAACAGGAAACGAACTATGGCTACACCTTC CASSQQETNYGYTF
TRBJ2-1 TRBV30 . TRBD2 TGTGCCTGGAACCGACTAGCGGGAGGGCGGAATGAGCAGTTCTTC CAWNRLAGGRNEQFF
TRBJ1-1 TRBV12-3/TRBV12-4 . . TGTGCCAGCACCTCCCCCGGAGGCACTGAAGCTTTCTTT CASTSPGGTEAFF
TRBJ2-7 TRBV6-5 . . TGTGCCAGCAGTTACTCGTCCAGGGCTGCACGGGTCGAGCAGTACTTC CASSYSSRAARVEQYF
TRBJ2-2 TRBV19 . . TGTGCCAGTAGTCCGCCGGCCGGGGAGCTGTTTTTT CASSPPAGELFF
TRBJ1-5 TRBV28 . TRBD1 TGTGCCAGCAGCCTTCCGACAGGGGTGATTCGGGCCCAGCATTTT CASSLPTGVIRAQHF